Listed here are 15 T cell receptor beta chains from one sample, sequenced in a study of cytotoxic CD8 clonotypes in ibrutinib-treated CLL. TCRdb's table, derived via immunoSEQ multiplex PCR, lists solely in-frame clones and lacks some. The repertoire holds around 330,000 clones, with approximately 67% as singletons. Specimen: PBMCs, collected after 36 months of ibrutinib treatment. The receptors derive from a human donor with chronic lymphocytic leukemia.

This clone has just one count. The V call is TRBV15, the J call TRBJ1-2; D remains ambiguous. The CDR3 extends over 15 amino acids. Germline V gives CDR1 LNHNV, CDR2 YYDKDF (reference sequence). Deletions cut 1 base from V and 0 bases from J, with 9 bases between. The CDR3 region is CATSRVGTANYGYTF. DNA of the CDR3: TGTGCCACCAGCAGAGTCGGCACAGCTAACTATGGCTACACCTTC.

V is TRBV25-1 and J is TRBJ1-5; 7 positions match TRBD1. This CDR3 has 16 residues. V trimming: 4 bases; J trimming: 4 bases; junction bases outside the gene matches: 10. CDR1 is MGHDK, CDR2 SYGVNS, per germline. CDR3 DNA sequence: TGTGCCAGCAGTGGGTTCAGGGGGGAACTTAATCAGCCCCAGCATTTT. Its protein product is CASSGFRGELNQPQHF.

This chain joins TRBV29-1 and TRBJ2-3, with 15 bases aligning to TRBD2. Trimming removed 6 bases from V and 4 bases from J; junction bases left unmatched: 8. The CDR3 contains 16 residues. From germline, CDR1 is SQVTM and CDR2 ANQGSEA. The CDR3, as DNA: TGCAGCGTGATCTTTGGACTAGCGGGAGGGTCAGATACGCAGTATTTT. This translates into CSVIFGLAGGSDTQYF.

The chain combines TRBV7-6 with TRBJ2-1; D gene uncertain. Looked up from germline, CDR1 is SGHVS and CDR2 is FNYEAQ. The CDR3 spans 14 residues. V shed 4 bases and J shed 8 bases, with 15 bases lying between them. The CDR3 DNA is TGTGCCAGCAGCTATACCATCGGGTGGCATGAGCAGTTCTTC. The encoded protein is CASSYTIGWHEQFF.

CDR3 protein: CASSYSEIQQYF. In DNA form, the CDR3 reads TGTGCCAGCAGTTATTCGGAAATCCAGCAGTACTTC. This rearrangement joins TRBV6-5 to TRBJ2-7, with D hard to call. This CDR3 is 12 amino acids long. With 3 bases removed from V and 8 bases from J, the gap between germline ends came to 11 bases. Germline assignment: CDR1 MNHEY and CDR2 SVGAGI.

CDR3 region: CASSVSAGGSNEQFF. As DNA, the CDR3 is TGTGCCAGCAGCGTTTCAGCGGGAGGGTCCAATGAGCAGTTCTTC. This chain links TRBV9 with TRBJ2-1, with 10 positions matching TRBD2. CDR3 length: 15 residues. The V and J ends lost 2 bases and 6 bases, in that order; junction bases with no gene match: 5. Germline CDR1 and CDR2: SGDLS and YYNGEE.

The chain combines TRBV28 with TRBJ2-7; possibly TRBD2 for D (6 bases). CDR1 and CDR2 from the germline V gene are MDHEN and SYDVKM. This CDR3 is built from 13 residues. V lost 5 bases, J lost 2 bases, and 10 bases lay in between. The CDR3 DNA reads as TGTGCCAGCAGTCTCGAGCGGGCCTACGAGCAGTACTTC. Protein: CASSLERAYEQYF.

This clone was counted a single time. The chain uses TRBV29-1 and TRBJ2-3; 7 nucleotides line up with TRBD1. CDR3 length equals 14 residues. The junction had 13 bases not matched to a gene; V was cut back by 6 bases and J by 7 bases. Germline assignment: CDR1 SQVTM and CDR2 ANQGSEA. In DNA form, the CDR3 reads TGCAGCGTGCCGGGACAGAGGCTTATAAATACGCAGTATTTT. Amino acids: CSVPGQRLINTQYF.

V and J are TRBV9 and TRBJ1-2, with 8 bases lining up with TRBD1. With V trimmed by 0 bases and J by 2 bases, 6 bases remained unmatched. The CDR3 consists of 16 residues. Germline V gives CDR1 SGDLS, CDR2 YYNGEE. The CDR3 protein is CASSVARTGINYGYTF. The CDR3 nucleotides are TGTGCCAGCAGCGTAGCGAGGACAGGGATCAACTATGGCTACACCTTC.

The V and J genes are TRBV18 and TRBJ1-2; a possible D gene is TRBD1 (5 bases). The CDR3 has 15 amino acids. Germline assignment: CDR1 KGHSH and CDR2 LQKENI. V lost 0 bases to trimming and J lost 2 bases, with 10 bases between them. The DNA for the CDR3 is TGTGCCAGCTCACCACCGGTCCGGGGGAACTATGGCTACACCTTC. Encoded protein: CASSPPVRGNYGYTF. The full variable domain, with the rest looked up from reference TRBV18 and TRBJ1-2, is NAGVMQNPRHLVRRRGQEARLRCSPMKGHSHVYWYRQLPEEGLKFMVYLQKENIIDESGMPKERFSAEFPKEGPSILRIQQVVRGDSAAYFCASSPPVRGNYGYTFGSGTRLTVV.

The rearrangement uses TRBV15 and TRBJ2-7; weak D call: TRBD2 (5 bases). Trimming stripped 1 base from V and 2 bases from J, with 18 bases between. The CDR3 spans 17 residues. Looked up from germline, CDR1 is LNHNV and CDR2 is YYDKDF (reference sequence). In DNA form, the CDR3 reads TGTGCCACCAGCAGAGGGGAACGATCCAGCGGCACCTACGAGCAGTACTTC. This gives the protein CATSRGERSSGTYEQYF.

The chain carries TRBV15 and TRBJ2-5; possible D gene TRBD1, 6 bases. The CDR3 spans 14 residues. The germline V gene encodes CDR1 LNHNV and CDR2 YYDKDF (reference sequence). The germline V and J ends were trimmed by 0 bases and 5 bases, with 10 bases remaining between them. CDR3 nucleotides: TGTGCCACCAGCAGAGACAGGGGCCAGGAGACCCAGTACTTC. Its protein product is CATSRDRGQETQYF.

The chain recombines TRBV2 with TRBJ2-7; tentative D call: TRBD1 (5 bases). Trimming took off 6 bases at V and 0 bases at J, with 15 bases between the two ends. Per germline, CDR1 SNHLY and CDR2 FYNNEI. CDR3 size: 15 residues. The CDR3 DNA follows: TGTGCCAGCAGATGGCGACAGTCAAGCTCCTACGAGCAGTACTTC. Translation gives CASRWRQSSSYEQYF.

The table lists this clone with a count of one. This chain uses TRBV7-9 with TRBJ2-2; D gene ambiguous. Trimming left V 9 bases short and J 7 bases short, with 12 bases between. Germline CDR1 SEHNR, CDR2 FQNEAQ (reference sequence). This CDR3 spans 12 amino acids. CDR3 region: CASRKYDGELFF. CDR3 nucleotides: TGTGCCAGTCGGAAATACGACGGGGAGCTGTTTTTT.

This chain uses TRBV5-1 with TRBJ1-2; D is perhaps TRBD1 (5 bases). Germline-derived CDR1 and CDR2 are SGHRS and YFSETQ. V lost 4 bases, J lost 8 bases, and 9 bases lay in between. The CDR3 loop spans 11 amino acids. The CDR3 nucleotides are TGCGCCAGCAGCCAGACAGCAGGCTACACCTTC. The encoded protein is CASSQTAGYTF. Complete variable domain (other parts from reference TRBV5-1 and TRBJ1-2): KAGVTQTPRYLIKTRGQQVTLSCSPISGHRSVSWYQQTPGQGLQFLFEYFSETQRNKGNFPGRFSGRQFSNSRSEMNVSTLELGDSALYLCASSQTAGYTFGSGTRLTVV.